The 26 T cell receptor beta chains below were found in one sample sequenced in a study of T cell responses to AZD1222 COVID-19 vaccine. Sequencing was performed with immunoSEQ multiplex PCR; in TCRdb, only in-frame clones are kept and a portion is missing. Found here are 150,000 or so clones, around 90% of them singletons; the top ten hold approximately 0.98%. This material consisted of peripheral blood, taken 28 days after the second AZD1222 dose. The receptors were sampled from an adult who received the AZD1222 COVID-19 vaccine.

The gene calls are TRBV9 and TRBJ2-5, with D uncertain. The CDR3 is 14 residues long. Germline CDR1 and CDR2: SGDLS and YYNGEE. V dropped 2 bases and J dropped 0 bases, with 8 bases sitting between them. CDR3 residues: CASSVAGYQETQYF. DNA for the CDR3: TGTGCCAGCAGCGTTGCCGGGTACCAAGAGACCCAGTACTTC.

V and J are TRBV7-9 and TRBJ1-3; D is unresolved. The CDR3 consists of 15 residues. Between the trimmed V and J ends, which lost 5 bases and 0 bases, there was a span of 11 bases. Germline CDR1 is SEHNR and CDR2 is FQNEAQ (reference sequence). CDR3 nucleotides: TGTGCCAGCAGCCCTGATGGTGGCTCTGGAAACACCATATATTTT. Its translation: CASSPDGGSGNTIYF.

V usage is TRBV29-1 and J usage is TRBJ2-3, with TRBD2 matching 11 bases. This CDR3 has 15 residues. The V segment lost 6 bases and the J segment 1 base; nucleotides outside the gene matches: 6. The germline V gene has CDR1 SQVTM and CDR2 ANQGSEA. CDR3 sequence: CSVAPTSGGTDTQYF. CDR3 DNA: TGCAGCGTCGCCCCGACTAGCGGGGGCACAGATACGCAGTATTTT.

With regard to this clone: The same CDR3 can be traced to other DNA sequences in this sample. V gene TRBV5-6 combines with J gene TRBJ1-6; D possibly corresponds to TRBD1 (6 bases). The CDR3 sequence is 15 residues long. Germline CDR1 and CDR2: SGHDT and YYEEEE. Trimming cost V 2 bases and J 10 bases, with 16 bases left between them. The CDR3 spells CASSLGGGSRSPLHF. The CDR3 region has the DNA TGTGCCAGCAGCTTAGGGGGGGGGAGTCGCTCACCCCTCCACTTT.

This clone showed up just a few times. The chain joins TRBV6-6 to TRBJ1-5; D gene ambiguous. The CDR3 sequence is 14 residues long. V was pared by 1 base and J by 7 bases, with 11 bases between. The germline V gene encodes CDR1 MNHNY and CDR2 SVGAGI (reference sequence). CDR3 loop: CASSYLAEFQPQHF. CDR3 DNA: TGTGCCAGCAGTTACTTGGCGGAATTCCAGCCCCAGCATTTT.

The chain employs TRBV3-1 (or the pseudogene TRBV3-2) and TRBJ1-1; TRBD1 agrees at 7 bases. V dropped 7 bases and J dropped 0; count of bases not matched to a gene: 5. The CDR3 covers 14 residues. Germline V gene sequence: CDR1 LGHDT, CDR2 YNNKEL (reference sequence). The CDR3 nucleotides read TGTGCCAGCAACAAACAGGGGATGAACACTGAAGCTTTCTTT. Residues: CASNKQGMNTEAFF.

CDR3 protein: CASHGVEKLFF. CDR3 nucleotide sequence: TGTGCCAGTCACGGAGTAGAAAAACTGTTTTTT. This sequence joins TRBV19 and TRBJ1-4, with no clear D. This CDR3 comprises 11 residues. CDR1 is LNHDA, CDR2 SQIVND, per germline (reference sequence). Between the trimmed V and J ends, which lost 8 bases and 8 bases, there was a span of 9 bases.

This sequence joins TRBV19 and TRBJ1-2; 10 nucleotides agree with TRBD1. Germline trimming cut 6 bases from V and 10 bases from J; bases unmatched to any gene: 17. The CDR3 is made up of 16 amino acids. CDR1 is LNHDA, CDR2 SQIVND, per germline (reference sequence). Written as DNA, the CDR3 is TGTGCCAGTAGCACCGGGACAGGGGTATGGGCTCGGGACTACACCTTC. It encodes CASSTGTGVWARDYTF.

This clone was seen only once. The chain uses TRBV18 and TRBJ1-1; D is ambiguous. Trimming removed 1 base from V and 0 bases from J, with 9 bases in between. Germline V lookup: CDR1 KGHSH, CDR2 LQKENI. CDR3 length equals 15 residues. The CDR3 loop is CASSPQEGMNTEAFF. CDR3 DNA sequence: TGTGCCAGCTCACCACAGGAGGGTATGAACACTGAAGCTTTCTTT.

The rearrangement links TRBV6-5 to TRBJ1-2, with D hard to call. The germline V and J ends were trimmed by 5 bases and 7 bases, with 20 bases remaining between them. CDR3 length: 15 residues. CDR1 MNHEY and CDR2 SVGAGI come from the germline V gene. The CDR3 sequence is CASSPDPGRGGGYTF. The CDR3, as DNA: TGTGCCAGCAGTCCCGACCCAGGACGAGGCGGTGGCTACACCTTC.

The rearrangement links TRBV11-2 to TRBJ1-3; perhaps TRBD1 as D (6 bases). Trimming removed 0 bases at V and 0 bases at J, with 21 bases between. This CDR3 has 20 residues. CDR1 and CDR2 from the germline V gene are SGHAT and FQNNGV. This CDR3 is CASSLDWGAEFRSSGNTIYF. In DNA, the CDR3 is TGTGCCAGCAGCTTAGATTGGGGGGCAGAATTCCGATCCTCTGGAAACACCATATATTTT.

This chain uses TRBV28 with TRBJ1-6; D ambiguous. Trimming pared 5 bases from V and 8 bases from J, leaving 19 bases between. This CDR3 comprises 16 residues. Germline CDR1 is MDHEN and CDR2 is SYDVKM. The CDR3 protein is CASSPHYGEVYSPLHF. In nucleotides, the CDR3 is TGTGCCAGCAGTCCCCATTACGGGGAAGTGTATTCACCCCTCCACTTT.

V usage is TRBV18 and J usage is TRBJ2-1; D is unclear. V was trimmed by 1 base and J by 4 bases, leaving 11 bases between them. The CDR3 is made up of 15 amino acids. The germline gives CDR1 KGHSH, CDR2 LQKENI. In nucleotides, the CDR3 is TGTGCCAGCTCACCACGGCTGGGAATATACAATGAGCAGTTCTTC. Its protein product is CASSPRLGIYNEQFF.

The V and J genes are TRBV11-3 and TRBJ1-5; D remains unclear. Germline-derived CDR1 and CDR2 are SGHNT and YENEEA. This CDR3 is built from 19 residues. V was pared by 5 bases and J by 0 bases, with 23 bases between. The CDR3 spells CASSPQHTSVLDSNQPQHF. The CDR3 nucleotides read TGTGCCAGCAGCCCACAACACACCTCGGTCCTCGATAGCAATCAGCCCCAGCATTTT.

The rearrangement uses TRBV27 and TRBJ1-1; D uncertain. Germline V gives CDR1 MNHEY, CDR2 SMNVEV (reference sequence). The CDR3 contains 12 residues. Between the trimmed V and J ends, which lost 3 bases and 1 base, there was a span of 3 bases. The CDR3 sequence is CASSFQNTEAFF. The CDR3 bases are TGTGCCAGCAGTTTTCAGAACACTGAAGCTTTCTTT.

The chain recombines TRBV6-4 with TRBJ2-1, with 11 bases that match TRBD1. CDR3 length: 13 amino acids. Germline assignment: CDR1 MRHNA and CDR2 SNTAGT. J was trimmed by 12 bases and V by 5 bases; bases with no gene match: 6. Here the CDR3 DNA reads TGTGCCAGCAGTCCGGGACAGGGGGGAGGGCAGTTCTTC. Its translation: CASSPGQGGGQFF.

The chain carries TRBV7-9 and TRBJ2-2; unclear D gene. Germline V gives CDR1 SEHNR, CDR2 FQNEAQ (reference sequence). This CDR3 contains 12 residues. V shed 2 bases and J shed 5 bases, with 3 bases lying between them. CDR3 sequence (DNA): TGTGCCAGCAGCTTAAAGACCGGGGAGCTGTTTTTT. It specifies CASSLKTGELFF.

V usage is TRBV18 and J usage is TRBJ1-2; D gene unclear. V dropped 2 bases and J dropped 5 bases, with 12 bases sitting between them. CDR1 and CDR2 (germline): KGHSH, LQKENI. The CDR3 covers 14 residues. CDR3 nucleotide sequence: TGTGCCAGCTCACCAGTGGCAGGCGATTATGGCTACACCTTC. Translation gives CASSPVAGDYGYTF.

In this sample, this clone turned up a few times. The V call is TRBV9, the J call TRBJ1-4; D gene uncertain. Trimming removed 3 bases from V and 0 bases from J, with 6 bases in between. Germline values: CDR1 SGDLS, CDR2 YYNGEE. The CDR3 sequence is 14 residues long. CDR3 nucleotide sequence: TGTGCCAGCAGCGACAGTGCAACTAATGAAAAACTGTTTTTT. Its translation: CASSDSATNEKLFF.

V and J are TRBV5-1 and TRBJ1-2, with TRBD1 identical over 9 bases. This CDR3 spans 14 amino acids. After removal of 0 bases from V and 8 bases from J, the junction contained 5 bases not matched to a gene. Germline lookup yields CDR1 SGHRS and CDR2 YFSETQ. The CDR3: CASSLGRTGEGYTF. The DNA of the CDR3 is TGCGCCAGCAGCTTGGGTCGGACAGGGGAGGGCTACACCTTC.

The V and J genes are TRBV18 and TRBJ1-3, with 11 bases fitting TRBD1. The germline CDR1 and CDR2 sequences are KGHSH and LQKENI. Trimming cost V 6 bases and J 0 bases; bases outside gene matches: 1. CDR3 size: 15 residues. The CDR3 DNA follows: TGTGCCAGCTCCGGACAGGGGGCCTCTGGAAACACCATATATTTT. Amino acid sequence: CASSGQGASGNTIYF. The full variable domain, with the rest looked up from reference TRBV18 and TRBJ1-3, is NAGVMQNPRHLVRRRGQEARLRCSPMKGHSHVYWYRQLPEEGLKFMVYLQKENIIDESGMPKERFSAEFPKEGPSILRIQQVVRGDSAAYFCASSGQGASGNTIYFGEGSWLTVV.

The chain is built from TRBV3-1 (or the pseudogene TRBV3-2) and TRBJ1-2; D perhaps matches TRBD1 (5 bases). V was cut by 4 bases and J by 3 bases, with 18 bases left in between. Germline CDR1 is LGHDT and CDR2 is YNNKEL (reference sequence). This CDR3 contains 16 residues. The CDR3 protein is CASSPVSGTSYYGYTF. The CDR3 DNA reads TGTGCCAGCAGCCCCGTTTCAGGGACGTCCTACTATGGCTACACCTTC.

The chain combines TRBV5-4 with TRBJ1-2; TRBD1 matches 9 bases. V dropped 0 bases and J dropped 6; count of bases not matched to a gene: 12. The CDR3 totals 17 residues. Germline lookup yields CDR1 SGHNT and CDR2 YYREEE (reference sequence). The CDR3 sequence: CASSLDLITGDRDGYTF. The CDR3 bases are TGTGCCAGCAGCTTGGATTTAATTACAGGGGACAGGGATGGCTACACCTTC.

The genes are TRBV6-6 and TRBJ1-1; D ambiguous. CDR1 is MNHNY, CDR2 SVGAGI, per germline (reference sequence). V lost 2 bases and J lost 0, with 4 bases in between. This CDR3 has 13 amino acids. The CDR3 region is CASSYVMNTEAFF. The CDR3 DNA reads as TGTGCCAGCAGTTACGTGATGAACACTGAAGCTTTCTTT.

The chain employs TRBV6-5 and TRBJ2-1; TRBD2 matches at 9 bases. Germline CDR1 MNHEY, CDR2 SVGAGI. The CDR3 contains 14 residues. The V segment lost 6 bases and the J segment 4 bases; nucleotides outside the gene matches: 4. The CDR3 protein is CASSQAGGYNEQFF. CDR3 nucleotide sequence: TGTGCCAGCAGCCAAGCGGGGGGATACAATGAGCAGTTCTTC.

The genes are TRBV2 and TRBJ1-3; no clear D gene. The CDR3 extends over 12 amino acids. V was shortened by 7 bases and J by 4 bases, with 8 bases between the two germline ends. Germline V gives CDR1 SNHLY, CDR2 FYNNEI. The chain's CDR3 is CASTLRGNTIYF. The CDR3 nucleotides are TGTGCCAGCACTTTGCGGGGAAACACCATATATTTT.